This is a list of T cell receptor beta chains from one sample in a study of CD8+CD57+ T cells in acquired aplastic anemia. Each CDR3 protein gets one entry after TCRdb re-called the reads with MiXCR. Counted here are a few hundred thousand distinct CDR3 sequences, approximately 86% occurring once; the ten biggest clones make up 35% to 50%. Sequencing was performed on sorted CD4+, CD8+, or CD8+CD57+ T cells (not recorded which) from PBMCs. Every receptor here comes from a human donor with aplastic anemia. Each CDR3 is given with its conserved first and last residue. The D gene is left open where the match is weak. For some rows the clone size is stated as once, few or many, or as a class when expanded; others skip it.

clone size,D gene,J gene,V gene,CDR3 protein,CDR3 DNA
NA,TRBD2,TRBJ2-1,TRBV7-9,CASSFQGSGGHDEQFF,TGTGCCAGCAGCTTTCAGGGCAGCGGGGGGCACGATGAGCAGTTCTTC
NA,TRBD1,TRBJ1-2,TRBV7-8,CASSFRQGGSALSYTF,TGTGCCAGCAGCTTTCGTCAAGGGGGCTCGGCCCTTTCCTACACCTTC
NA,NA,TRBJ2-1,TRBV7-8,CASSLEGGRGSDEQFF,TGTGCCAGCAGCTTAGAAGGAGGCCGCGGTAGCGATGAGCAGTTCTTC
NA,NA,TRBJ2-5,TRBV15,CATSGGSDRETQYF,TGTGCCACCAGCGGAGGGAGCGATCGAGAGACCCAGTACTTC
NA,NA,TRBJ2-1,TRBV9,CASSIACGAYNLQFF,TGTGCCAGTAGTATAGCTTGCGGAGCCTACAATTTGCAGTTCTTC
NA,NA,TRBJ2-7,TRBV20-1,CSARTDRDYAYEQYF,TGCAGTGCTAGGACGGACAGAGACTACGCCTACGAGCAGTACTTC
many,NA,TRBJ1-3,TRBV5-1,CASSLGQADYSGNTIYF,TGCGCCAGCAGCTTGGGCCAGGCCGACTACTCTGGAAACACCATATATTTT
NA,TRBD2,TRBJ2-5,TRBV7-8,CASSRAGGHETRYF,TGTGCCAGCAGCAGAGCGGGAGGTCACGAGACGCGGTACTTC
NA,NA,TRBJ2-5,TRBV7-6,CASSVGGGGTEYF,TGTGCCAGCAGCGTGGGGGGCGGTGGGACCGAGTACTTC
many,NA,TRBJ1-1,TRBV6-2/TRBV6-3,CASMPGAEAFF,TGTGCCAGCATGCCCGGGGCTGAAGCTTTCTTT
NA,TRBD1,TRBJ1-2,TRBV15,CATSPDRGLDYGYTF,TGTGCCACCAGCCCCGACAGGGGCTTGGACTATGGCTACACCTTC
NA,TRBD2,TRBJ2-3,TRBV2,CASREGTRDQQFF,TGTGCCAGCAGGGAAGGGACTAGAGATCAGCAGTTCTTT
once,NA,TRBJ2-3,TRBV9,CASSRGANAVQHF,TGTGCCAGCTCAAGAGGGGCCAACGCCGTTCAACACTTT
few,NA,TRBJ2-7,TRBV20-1,CSASKFTGEDYEQYF,TGCAGTGCTAGCAAGTTCACAGGGGAGGACTACGAGCAGTACTTC
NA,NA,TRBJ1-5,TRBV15,CATSPSNNQPQHF,TGTGCCACCAGTCCTTCTAACAACCAGCCCCAGCATTTT
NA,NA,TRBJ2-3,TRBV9,CAGSVGWDTQYF,TGTGCCGGAAGCGTAGGGTGGGATACCCAGTATTTT
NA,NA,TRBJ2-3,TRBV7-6,CASSLARDPHMQFF,TGTGCCAGCAGCTTAGCGAGAGATCCACATATGCAGTTTTTT
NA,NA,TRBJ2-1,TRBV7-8,CASSLPGSADTHYQFF,TGTGCCAGCAGCTTACCGGGAAGTGCCGATACCCATTATCAGTTCTTC
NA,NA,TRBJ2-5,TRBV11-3,CASSLVLTGQETQYF,TGTGCCAGCAGCTTAGTTCTGACAGGCCAAGAGACCCAGTACTTC
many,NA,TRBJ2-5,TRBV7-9,CASSLLVSQETQYF,TGTGCCAGCAGCTTATTAGTATCACAAGAGACCCAGTACTTC
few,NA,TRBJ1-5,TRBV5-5,CATSRVRGSGNQPQHF,TGTGCCACCAGCAGAGTTCGGGGATCGGGCAATCAGCCCCAGCATTTT
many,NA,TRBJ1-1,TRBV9,CASSGNTGTMNTEAFF,TGTGCCAGCAGCGGAAACACCGGGACCATGAACACTGAAGCTTTCTTT
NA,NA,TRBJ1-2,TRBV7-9,CASSLAGGADYGVTF,TGTGCCAGCAGCTTGGCGGGGGGCGCCGACTATGGCGTCACCTTC
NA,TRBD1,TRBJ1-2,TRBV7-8,CASSFNPDGTDGSTF,TGTGCCAGCAGCTTTAATCCAGACGGGACAGATGGCTCCACCTTC
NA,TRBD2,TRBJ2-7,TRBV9,CASSILAGGPYEQYF,TGTGCCAGCAGCATACTAGCGGGAGGGCCTTACGAGCAGTACTTC
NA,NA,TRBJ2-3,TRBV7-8,CASSVGSGPQNF,TGTGCCAGCAGCGTAGGGTCAGGTCCGCAGAATTTT
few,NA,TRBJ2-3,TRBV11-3,CASGVEVTDTQYF,TGTGCCAGCGGCGTAGAGGTCACAGATACGCAGTATTTT
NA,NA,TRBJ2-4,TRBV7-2,CASSGAGSLDTF,TGTGCCAGCAGCGGAGCTGGGAGTCTTGATACGTTC
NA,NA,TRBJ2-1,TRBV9,CASSPPRRRTLKQQFF,TGTGCCAGCAGCCCACCCCGCAGAAGAACACTGAAGCAGCAGTTCTTC
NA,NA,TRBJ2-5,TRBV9,CASSRGSDTQSFYF,TGTGCCAGCAGCAGAGGGTCGGATACGCAGTCTTTTTACTTC
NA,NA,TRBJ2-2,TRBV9,CASSLVAGQLVF,TGTGCCAGCAGCTTAGTGGCCGGGCAGCTGGTTTTT
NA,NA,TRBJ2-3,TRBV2,CASGGGAKEAPYF,TGTGCCAGCGGGGGCGGGGCCAAAGAGGCGCCCTATTTT
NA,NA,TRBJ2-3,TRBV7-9,CASSFARSAETQDF,TGTGCCAGCAGCTTTGCGAGAAGTGCGGAGACGCAGGATTTT
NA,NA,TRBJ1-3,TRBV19,CASSIRTSGNTIYF,TGTGCCAGTAGTATTCGGACTTCTGGAAACACCATATATTTT
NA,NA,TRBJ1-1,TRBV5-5,CASSLDRQVTEAFF,TGTGCCAGCAGCTTGGACAGGCAAGTCACTGAAGCTTTCTTT
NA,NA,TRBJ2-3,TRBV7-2,CASSLMGGPATQYF,TGTGCCAGCAGCTTAATGGGAGGTCCAGCTACGCAGTATTTT
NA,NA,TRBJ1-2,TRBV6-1,CASSDRPSYGYTF,TGTGCCAGCAGTGACAGGCCATCCTACGGCTACACCTTC
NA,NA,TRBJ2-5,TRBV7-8,CASSSRGARGEPYYF,TGTGCCAGCAGTTCTAGGGGAGCTCGCGGTGAGCCCTATTACTTC
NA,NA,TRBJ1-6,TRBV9,CASSPWTSGRNVHF,TGTGCCAGCAGCCCCTGGACTAGCGGGAGAAATGTGCACTTT
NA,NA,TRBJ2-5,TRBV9,CATSGGGQGVTEYF,TGTGCCACCAGCGGAGGCGGGCAGGGAGTGACCGAGTACTTC
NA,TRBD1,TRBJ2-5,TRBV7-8,CASSLTGTGEIETQYF,TGTGCCAGCAGCTTAACCGGGACAGGGGAGATAGAGACCCAGTACTTC
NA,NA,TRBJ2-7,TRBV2,CASGGTPVVLNTEAF,TGTGCCAGCGGAGGGACTCCCGTCGTCTTGAACACTGAAGCTTTC
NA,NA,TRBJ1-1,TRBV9,CASSLGTSGKDTPFF,TGTGCCAGCAGCTTAGGGACTAGCGGAAAAGATACGCCTTTCTTT
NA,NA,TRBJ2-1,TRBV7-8,CASSFGRGGGEQYQFF,TGTGCCAGCAGCTTCGGACGAGGGGGAGGGGAGCAGTACCAGTTCTTC
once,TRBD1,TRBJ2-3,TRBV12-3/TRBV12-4,CASSLTGGDRALYF,TGTGCCAGCAGCTTAACAGGGGGCGACCGGGCTTTGTATTTT
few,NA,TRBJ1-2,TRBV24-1,CASPPRDYGYTF,TGTGCCTCCCCGCCCCGTGATTATGGCTACACCTTC
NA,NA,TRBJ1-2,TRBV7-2,CASSFHPGWTALSTF,TGTGCCAGCAGCTTTCATCCAGGGTGGACAGCCCTTTCCACCTTC
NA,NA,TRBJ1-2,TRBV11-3,CASSLRVRGLDYGYTF,TGTGCCAGCAGCTTACGGGTGAGGGGCTTGGACTATGGCTACACCTTC
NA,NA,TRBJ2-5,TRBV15,CSASRGGETDTQYF,TGTTCCGCCAGCAGAGGCGGCGAGACAGATACCCAGTACTTC
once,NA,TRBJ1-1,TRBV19,CASSIDRAGYNEHFF,TGTGCCAGTAGTATAGATAGGGCAGGCTACAATGAACATTTCTTT
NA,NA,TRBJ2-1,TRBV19,CASSIGGDTYNEQFF,TGTGCCAGTAGTATAGGGGGGGACACCTACAATGAGCAGTTCTTC
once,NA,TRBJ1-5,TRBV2,CASSSSRAYQTQHF,TGTGCCAGCAGCTCATCGAGAGCCTATCAGACCCAGCATTTT
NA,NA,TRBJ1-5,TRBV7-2,CASSYERGRARPQHF,TGTGCCAGCAGCTACGAGCGCGGACGAGCTCGGCCGCAGCATTTT
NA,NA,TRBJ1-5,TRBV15,CASSEWYRNEPQHF,TGTGCCAGCAGTGAGTGGTATAGGAATGAGCCCCAGCATTTC
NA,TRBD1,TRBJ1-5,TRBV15,CATSVLDRVHQPQHF,TGTGCCACCAGCGTCCTTGACAGGGTTCATCAGCCCCAGCATTTT
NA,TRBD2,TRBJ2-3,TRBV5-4,CACSLTSGGAHTQYF,TGTGCCTGCAGCCTTACTAGCGGGGGGGCGCATACGCAGTATTTT